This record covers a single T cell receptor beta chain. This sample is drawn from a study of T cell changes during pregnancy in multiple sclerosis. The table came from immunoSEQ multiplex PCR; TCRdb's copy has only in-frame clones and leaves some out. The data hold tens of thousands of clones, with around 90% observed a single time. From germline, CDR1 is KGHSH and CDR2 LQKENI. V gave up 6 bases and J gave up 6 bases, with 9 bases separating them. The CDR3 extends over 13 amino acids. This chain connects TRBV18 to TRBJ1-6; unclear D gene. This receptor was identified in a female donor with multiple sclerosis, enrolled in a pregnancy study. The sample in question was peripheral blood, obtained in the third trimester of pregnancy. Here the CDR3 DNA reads TGTGCCAGCTCCTTGGCAGTTAATTCACCCCTCCACTTT. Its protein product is CASSLAVNSPLHF.